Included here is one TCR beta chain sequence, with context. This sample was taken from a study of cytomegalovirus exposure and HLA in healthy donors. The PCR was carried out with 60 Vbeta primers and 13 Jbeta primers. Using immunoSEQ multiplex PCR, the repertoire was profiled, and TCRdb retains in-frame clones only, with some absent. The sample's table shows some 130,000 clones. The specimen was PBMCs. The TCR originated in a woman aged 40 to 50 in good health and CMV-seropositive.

In DNA, the CDR3 is TGTGCCAGTAGTGATCAGTCTATAAGGGGTACGCAGTATTTT. As protein: CASSDQSIRGTQYF. This chain connects TRBV19 to TRBJ2-3, with D possibly being TRBD1 (5 bases). Germline V gene sequence: CDR1 LNHDA, CDR2 SQIVND (reference sequence). CDR3 length: 14 residues. The V end lost 5 bases, the J end lost 8 bases, and 17 bases lay between the germline ends.